This T cell receptor beta chain was identified during a study of blood T cell repertoires in COVID-19. Study background: Samples representing acute and convalescent COVID-19 were sourced from the United States, Italy and Spain.

In the original processing: Using reference gene primer amplification, nucleated cell counts were estimated. Clones were sequenced by immunoSEQ multiplex PCR, and TCRdb holds only the in-frame ones, with some missing. V and J calls and clone size are those listed in that table; D and trimming were worked out from the DNA. The sample includes roughly 180,000 clones, 75% to 90% of them seen just once. The germline gives CDR1 SGHTA, CDR2 FQGNSA. CDR3 length: 16 amino acids. The V gene end was trimmed by 5 bases and the J gene end by 0 bases; junction bases not matched to a gene: 6. The study drew participants aged about 18 to 89 years from some 23 US areas. Recovery among Cohort 3 donors was established by two negative PCRs, clearance, or symptom resolution.

V is TRBV7-2 and J is TRBJ2-5; 10 positions match TRBD2. Sequenced: PBMCs or T cells enriched from blood (not recorded which). This clonotype was obtained from a woman aged 30 to 39 who had recovered from COVID-19. Written as DNA, the CDR3 is TGTGCCAGCAGCCAAACTAGCGGGATGTACCAAGAGACCCAGTACTTC. Residues: CASSQTSGMYQETQYF. The entire variable domain, with the rest obtained from reference TRBV7-2 and TRBJ2-5, is as follows: GAGVSQSPSNKVTEKGKDVELRCDPISGHTALYWYRQSLGQGLEFLIYFQGNSAPDKSGLPSDRFSAERTGGSVSTLTIQRTQQEDSAVYLCASSQTSGMYQETQYFGPGTRLLVL.